This T cell receptor beta chain was identified during a study of blood T cell repertoires in COVID-19. Study-wide background: Samples came from the United States, Italy and Spain, spanning acute and convalescent COVID-19. Sources were T cells, B-cell-depleted T cells, or PBMCs; the material itself was cDNA or gDNA.

Germline V gene lookup returns CDR1 MNHNS and CDR2 SASEGT. The germline V and J ends were trimmed by 2 bases and 6 bases, with 13 bases remaining between them. The CDR3 has 14 amino acids. In the original workflow: How many nucleated cells were present was estimated from reference gene primer amplification. The protocol was immunoSEQ multiplex PCR, while the TCRdb copy is restricted to in-frame clones and leaves out a portion. Clone size and V and J calls were adopted from that table, with D and trimming inferred from the DNA. Here the sample spans about 180,000 clones, about 75% being singletons. The clonotype was recovered from an older woman with acute or convalescent COVID-19. The sequencing sample was made of peripheral blood. J is TRBJ1-1 and V is TRBV6-1; D might be TRBD1 (6 bases). DNA for the CDR3: TGTGCCAGCAGTGAACACTTACAGGGCTCTGAAGCTTTCTTT. This translates into CASSEHLQGSEAFF.